The 26 T cell receptor beta chains listed next were all sequenced from one sample in a study of shared clonotypes between healthy human individuals. Assay used: immunoSEQ multiplex PCR; TCRdb lists only in-frame clones, some missing. This sample has hundreds of thousands of clones, with around 75% found just once. The sequenced sample consisted of PBMCs. The receptors come from a woman aged 40 to 50 in good health. Some clones in this sample may be carry-over from other donors' samples.

This chain joins TRBV15 and TRBJ2-3, with D tentatively TRBD1 (5 bases). The CDR3 contains 16 residues. Germline assignment: CDR1 LNHNV and CDR2 YYDKDF (reference sequence). With 4 bases removed from V and 2 bases from J, the gap between germline ends came to 16 bases. DNA of the CDR3: TGTGCCACCAGCAATAAACAGGTTTCCCTCACAGATACGCAGTATTTT. Translated: CATSNKQVSLTDTQYF.

The rearrangement links TRBV6-5 to TRBJ2-3, with D uncertain. Trimming removed 0 bases from V and 1 base from J, with 8 bases in between. The CDR3 totals 15 residues. Germline lookup yields CDR1 MNHEY and CDR2 SVGAGI. This CDR3 is CASSYSRFGTDTQYF. The CDR3 DNA reads as TGTGCCAGCAGTTACTCGCGTTTTGGCACAGATACGCAGTATTTT.

The V gene is TRBV9, the J gene TRBJ2-3, with TRBD1 matching 10 bases. This CDR3 comprises 15 residues. V lost 4 bases and J lost 6; bases outside the gene matches: 8. Germline loops: CDR1 SGDLS, CDR2 YYNGEE. Written as DNA, the CDR3 is TGTGCCAGCAGCCCCGGGACAGGGGAACTGGATACGCAGTATTTT. Its protein product is CASSPGTGELDTQYF.

The chain couples TRBV18 to TRBJ2-7, with 10 bases lining up with TRBD2. Germline trimming cut 2 bases from V and 6 bases from J; bases unmatched to any gene: 10. There are 16 residues in the CDR3. Germline values: CDR1 KGHSH, CDR2 LQKENI. The CDR3 coding sequence is TGTGCCAGCTCACCAAGCCTAGCGGGAGTATTCGGCGAGCAGTACTTC. This sequence encodes CASSPSLAGVFGEQYF.

The chain employs TRBV27 and TRBJ2-2; D may be TRBD2 (5 bases). V lost 6 bases and J lost 7, with 24 bases in between. CDR1 is MNHEY and CDR2 is SMNVEV in the germline V gene (reference sequence). This CDR3 has 17 residues. The CDR3 DNA follows: TGTGCCAGCAGACTCCTCCGGGGTAGGGCCTACGACGGGGAGCTGTTTTTT. It codes for CASRLLRGRAYDGELFF.

With respect to this clone: Within the sample, other DNA sequences also encode this same CDR3. J is TRBJ2-1 and V is TRBV27, with D unresolved. V dropped 3 bases and J dropped 4 bases, with 7 bases sitting between them. Germline assignment: CDR1 MNHEY and CDR2 SMNVEV (reference sequence). The CDR3 has 13 residues. The CDR3 bases are TGTGCCAGCAGTTTTGGTCAGTACAATGAGCAGTTCTTC. Its translation: CASSFGQYNEQFF.

The V gene is TRBV4-2, the J gene TRBJ2-5; 9 bases fit TRBD2. Germline V lookup: CDR1 LGHNA, CDR2 YNFKEQ. The CDR3 is made up of 17 amino acids. The trim removed 1 base at V and 5 bases at J, leaving 11 bases unmatched. This CDR3 reads CASSQGTSEGFSETQYF. DNA of the CDR3: TGTGCCAGCAGCCAAGGGACTAGCGAGGGTTTCAGCGAGACCCAGTACTTC.

V is TRBV5-5 and J is TRBJ1-4; 8 bases fit TRBD1. Germline loops: CDR1 SGHKS, CDR2 YYEKEE (reference sequence). The CDR3 is 14 amino acids. V lost 2 bases and J lost 8; bases outside the gene matches: 5. The CDR3 region is CASSFRGQREKLFF. For the CDR3, the DNA is TGTGCCAGCAGCTTCAGGGGGCAGAGGGAAAAACTGTTTTTT.

The rearrangement joins TRBV30 to TRBJ2-5; D not certain. The better agreement between TRBJ2-7 and the DNA end casts doubt on the J call. The CDR3 spans 12 residues. Looked up from germline, CDR1 is GTSNPN and CDR2 is SVGIG (reference sequence). CDR3 residues: CAWSVGPYEQYF. The DNA for the CDR3 is TGTGCCTGGAGTGTGGGTCCCTACGAGCAGTACTTC.

This clone is a singleton in its sample. The V gene is TRBV5-1, the J gene TRBJ2-7; D is possibly TRBD2 (5 bases). Trimming left V 1 base short and J 3 bases short, with 11 bases between. CDR3 length: 14 amino acids. Germline V lookup: CDR1 SGHRS, CDR2 YFSETQ. The CDR3 region is CASSLQAESYEQYF. CDR3 DNA: TGCGCCAGCAGCTTGCAAGCGGAAAGCTACGAGCAGTACTTC.

This clone was detected only a few times. The J gene is TRBJ1-4, the V gene TRBV11-2; 7 bases are a match to TRBD1. Per the germline V gene, CDR1 is SGHAT and CDR2 is FQNNGV. Trimming took 1 base from V and 13 from J; bases not matched to a gene: 12. This CDR3 region has 15 residues. The CDR3 spells CASSLALQGSRGLFF. Written as DNA, the CDR3 is TGTGCCAGCAGCTTAGCGTTACAGGGGTCGCGAGGACTGTTTTTT.

V gene TRBV2 combines with J gene TRBJ1-1; no clear D gene. Germline values: CDR1 SNHLY, CDR2 FYNNEI. V lost 3 bases to trimming and J lost 2 bases, with 7 bases between them. The CDR3 consists of 13 residues. DNA for the CDR3: TGTGCCAGCAGTGATAGGTTTAACACTGAAGCTTTCTTT. This gives the protein CASSDRFNTEAFF.

This chain links TRBV29-1 with TRBJ2-1, with D uncertain. Germline CDR1 and CDR2: SQVTM and ANQGSEA. Trimming cost V 4 bases and J 7 bases, with 8 bases left between them. This CDR3 contains 11 residues. The CDR3 sequence: CSVVGGNEQFF. CDR3 bases: TGCAGCGTTGTAGGTGGAAATGAGCAGTTCTTC.

The V gene is TRBV20-1, the J gene TRBJ2-7; D ambiguous. Trimming stripped 5 bases from V and 7 bases from J, with 12 bases between. The V gene's germline CDR1 is DFQATT and CDR2 SNEGSKA (reference sequence). This CDR3 is 11 amino acids long. CDR3 coding DNA: TGCAGTGCTGTTCCCCGGTGGGAGCAGTACTTC. Translation: CSAVPRWEQYF.

The rearrangement links TRBV27 to TRBJ2-4; the D gene is possibly TRBD2 (5 bases). V was trimmed by 11 bases and J by 0 bases, leaving 26 bases between them. This CDR3 is built from 18 residues. CDR1 MNHEY and CDR2 SMNVEV come from the germline V gene (reference sequence). This CDR3 reads CARRGHAEIGLAKNIQYF. The DNA of the CDR3 is TGTGCCCGCCGCGGGCACGCGGAAATAGGACTAGCCAAAAACATTCAGTACTTC.

CDR3 protein: CASSLGGRALETQYF. Here the CDR3 DNA reads TGTGCCAGCAGTTTAGGGGGGAGGGCCTTGGAGACCCAGTACTTC. The chain couples TRBV27 to TRBJ2-5, with 7 bases fitting TRBD2. V lost 2 bases, J lost 5 bases, and 8 bases stayed unmatched. CDR3 length equals 15 residues. Per the germline V gene, CDR1 is MNHEY and CDR2 is SMNVEV (reference sequence).

The CDR3, as DNA: TGTGCCAGCAGCTTAGAGGGCGTGGACAGGGGCTACGAGCAGTACTTC. This encodes CASSLEGVDRGYEQYF. The chain employs TRBV7-2 and TRBJ2-7; 9 bases are shared with TRBD1. The CDR3 spans 16 residues. V shed 1 base and J 3 bases; nucleotides not matched to a gene: 7. Germline-derived CDR1 and CDR2 are SGHTA and FQGNSA.

This rearrangement joins TRBV28 to TRBJ2-1; D is perhaps TRBD2 (5 bases). Germline CDR1 reads MDHEN; CDR2 reads SYDVKM. V was trimmed by 8 bases and J by 9 bases, leaving 20 bases between them. There are 14 residues in the CDR3. The CDR3 DNA follows: TGTGCCAGCGGAGGCCCTAGGTGGGCGGGTGAGCAGTTCTTC. Residues: CASGGPRWAGEQFF.

This clone was detected only a few times. This sequence joins TRBV7-7 and TRBJ2-1; D may correspond to TRBD1 or TRBD2 (5 bases each). The CDR3 runs to 13 residues. Trimming removed 5 bases from V and 8 bases from J, with 13 bases in between. Germline V gene sequence: CDR1 SSHAT, CDR2 FNYEAQ (reference sequence). DNA for the CDR3: TGTGCCAGCAGCCCGTCCGGGGCCGATGAGCAGTTCTTC. This encodes CASSPSGADEQFF.

The V call is TRBV7-2, the J call TRBJ2-5, with 10 bases matching TRBD2. V lost 6 bases to trimming and J lost 3 bases; unmatched junction nucleotides: 7. The CDR3 loop spans 15 amino acids. Per the germline V gene, CDR1 is SGHTA and CDR2 is FQGNSA. For the CDR3, the DNA is TGTGCCAGCAGTCCAGGACTAGCGGATAAAGAGACCCAGTACTTC. Protein product: CASSPGLADKETQYF.

The rearrangement uses TRBV7-9 and TRBJ2-3; TRBD1 aligns across 8 bases. Trimming took 5 bases from V and 8 from J; bases not matched to a gene: 12. CDR3 size: 15 residues. Germline V gene sequence: CDR1 SEHNR, CDR2 FQNEAQ (reference sequence). In DNA form, the CDR3 reads TGTGCCAGCAGCCATACCGGACAGGGAAGTGGTACGCAGTATTTT. The encoded protein is CASSHTGQGSGTQYF.

This clone was seen more than once but under ten times. The chain is built from TRBV19 and TRBJ1-1; D not certain. This CDR3 contains 15 residues. CDR1 and CDR2 (germline): LNHDA, SQIVND (reference sequence). V shed 4 bases and J shed 0 bases, with 12 bases lying between them. CDR3 region: CASSSPGLVNTEAFF. In DNA, the CDR3 is TGTGCCAGTAGTAGTCCAGGACTAGTGAACACTGAAGCTTTCTTT. Supplemented by reference TRBV19 and TRBJ1-1, the full variable domain reads DGGITQSPKYLFRKEGQNVTLSCEQNLNHDAMYWYRQDPGQGLRLIYYSQIVNDFQKGDIAEGYSVSREKKESFPLTVTSAQKNPTAFYLCASSSPGLVNTEAFFGQGTRLTVV.

The chain carries TRBV7-8 and TRBJ2-1; 7 nucleotides line up with TRBD2. This CDR3 region has 16 residues. CDR1 is SGHVS, CDR2 FQNEAQ, per germline. Trimming at V came to 4 bases and at J to 4 bases, leaving 10 bases not matched to a gene. Here the CDR3 reads CASSSIVTSRYNEQFF. Written as DNA, the CDR3 is TGTGCCAGCAGCTCGATAGTGACTAGCCGATACAATGAGCAGTTCTTC.

The CDR3 nucleotides are TGTGCCAGCAGCCACCCCTCCGGAGCCTACGAGCAGTACTTC. Protein: CASSHPSGAYEQYF. V usage is TRBV7-6 and J usage is TRBJ2-7; no firm D call. The length of the CDR3 is 14 residues. Trimming left V 5 bases short and J 2 bases short, with 13 bases between. The germline gives CDR1 SGHVS, CDR2 FNYEAQ.

The gene calls are TRBV5-4 and TRBJ1-5; D is unresolved. CDR3 length equals 15 residues. Trimming took off 0 bases at V and 3 bases at J, with 10 bases between the two ends. Germline CDR1 SGHNT, CDR2 YYREEE (reference sequence). This CDR3 reads CASSLGGSDNQPQHF. DNA for the CDR3: TGTGCCAGCAGCTTGGGGGGTTCCGACAATCAGCCCCAGCATTTT.

The V gene is TRBV30, the J gene TRBJ1-1; 8 bases map to TRBD1. V trimming: 6 bases; J trimming: 4 bases; junction bases outside the gene matches: 16. Germline values: CDR1 GTSNPN, CDR2 SVGIG (reference sequence). The CDR3 covers 16 residues. For the CDR3, the DNA is TGTGCCTGCAAGGTCCTGGACAGGGCGGTTGGCACTGAAGCTTTCTTT. Protein product: CACKVLDRAVGTEAFF.